Listed below are T cell receptor beta chains from one sample, sequenced in a study of post-analysis software for immune sequencing data. TCRdb recomputed calls from the PCR reads with MiXCR, one row per CDR3 protein. This sample yields roughly 620,000 distinct CDR3 sequences, of which roughly two fifths are seen a single time; about 1.5% belongs to the top ten. The sample comprised blood. These receptors came from a girl aged 5 to 17 with multiple sclerosis. Each CDR3 is given with its conserved first and last residue. The D gene is left open where the match is weak. Clone size, where shown, is once, few, many, or a class for clones that have expanded.

j_call,v_call,clone_size,d_call,cdr3_nt,cdr3_aa
TRBJ2-3,TRBV20-1,NA,NA,TGCAGTGCTAGAGCACGGGGGGCCGAAGATACGCAGTATTTT,CSARARGAEDTQYF
TRBJ1-1,TRBV7-8,NA,TRBD1,TGTGCCAGCAGCCCCCGGGACAGGGGATCGAACACTGAAGCTTTCTTT,CASSPRDRGSNTEAFF
TRBJ1-1,TRBV7-8,NA,NA,TGTGCCAGCAGCCGGTCCATGGTCGGCGGAACTGAAGCTTTCTTT,CASSRSMVGGTEAFF
TRBJ2-3,TRBV5-1,NA,NA,TGCGCCAGCAGCCCCCCTCCCGGGGTTTCTAGCACAGATACGCAGTATTTT,CASSPPPGVSSTDTQYF
TRBJ1-2,TRBV18,NA,TRBD1,TGTGCCAGCTCGCCGCGACAGGGTCCGAGCGTTAACTATGGCTACACCTTC,CASSPRQGPSVNYGYTF
TRBJ2-1,TRBV3-1,once,NA,TGTGCCAGCAGCCCCTTAGATGCTACGGACAATGAGCAGTTCTTC,CASSPLDATDNEQFF
TRBJ2-7,TRBV29-1,once,TRBD1,TGCAGCGTTTGGGACAGGGTCTCAAGCGAGCAGTACTTC,CSVWDRVSSEQYF
TRBJ2-1,TRBV20-1,few,NA,TGCAGTGCTAGAGATCCAACAGCCGGATATTACAATGAGCAGTTCTTC,CSARDPTAGYYNEQFF
TRBJ1-2,TRBV19,NA,TRBD1,TGTGCCAGTAGTAGGAAGACAGGGCCGGACTATGGCTACACCTTC,CASSRKTGPDYGYTF
TRBJ1-6,TRBV7-2,many,NA,TGTGCCAGCAGCCCCCAGTGGGGAGCTAATTCACCCCTCCACTTT,CASSPQWGANSPLHF
TRBJ2-3,TRBV7-3,NA,TRBD2,TGTGCCAGCAGCGAAGGACTAGCGGGGGTCACAGATACGCAGTATTTT,CASSEGLAGVTDTQYF
TRBJ2-3,TRBV5-1,few,TRBD1,TGCGCCAGCAGCATAAGGACAGGGGAGGAGGATACGCAGTATTTT,CASSIRTGEEDTQYF
TRBJ2-7,TRBV6-1,NA,NA,TGTGCCAGCAGTGAACATGCGAGCTCCTACGAGCAGTACTTC,CASSEHASSYEQYF
TRBJ2-7,TRBV12-3/TRBV12-4,NA,TRBD2,TGTGCCAGCAGCTCTAGCGGGACGCCCTACGAGCAGTACTTC,CASSSSGTPYEQYF
TRBJ2-3,TRBV11-2,few,NA,TGTGCCAGCAGTTTTACTCAAAGAGATACGCAGTATTTT,CASSFTQRDTQYF
TRBJ2-1,TRBV29-1,NA,NA,TGCAGCGTCGGTCAGAGCTCCTACAATGAGCAGTTCTTC,CSVGQSSYNEQFF
TRBJ2-5,TRBV12-3/TRBV12-4,NA,NA,TGTGCCAGCAGTGTGGCTGGTCCCACAAAAGAGACCCAGTACTTC,CASSVAGPTKETQYF
TRBJ2-1,TRBV7-8,NA,TRBD2,TGTGCCAGCAGCTCGCCCGGGAGGGCCGTCCACAATGAGCAGTTCTTC,CASSSPGRAVHNEQFF
TRBJ2-3,TRBV7-3,once,TRBD1,TGTGCCAGCAGCTTAGTTGGACAGGCAGATACGCAGTATTTT,CASSLVGQADTQYF
TRBJ1-4,TRBV13,NA,NA,TGTGCCAGCAGCTTACAGGGGTGGAATGAAAAACTGTTTTTT,CASSLQGWNEKLFF
TRBJ2-7,TRBV7-9,NA,TRBD1,TGTGCCAGCAGCTTAGTGGGGCGCGGGACAGGGGATTACGAGCAGTACTTC,CASSLVGRGTGDYEQYF
TRBJ1-2,TRBV7-2,NA,NA,TGTGCCAGCAGCTCGTCCGCCGGCCCAATCTATGGCTACACCTTC,CASSSSAGPIYGYTF
TRBJ2-7,TRBV20-1,NA,TRBD2,TGCAGTGCAAGGACTAGCGGGGGTTCGTCGGCCGAGCAGTACTTC,CSARTSGGSSAEQYF
TRBJ1-5,TRBV6-4,NA,NA,TGTGCCAGCAGCCGGGGCTCCGGGAACCCCCAGCATTTT,CASSRGSGNPQHF
TRBJ2-3,TRBV20-1,few,TRBD1,TGCAGTGCCACGGACAGGGGCACAGATACGCAGTATTTT,CSATDRGTDTQYF
TRBJ2-1,TRBV6-5,once,TRBD1,TGTGCCAGCAACCCGGAGGGACAGGGGGCCAATGAGCAGTTCTTC,CASNPEGQGANEQFF